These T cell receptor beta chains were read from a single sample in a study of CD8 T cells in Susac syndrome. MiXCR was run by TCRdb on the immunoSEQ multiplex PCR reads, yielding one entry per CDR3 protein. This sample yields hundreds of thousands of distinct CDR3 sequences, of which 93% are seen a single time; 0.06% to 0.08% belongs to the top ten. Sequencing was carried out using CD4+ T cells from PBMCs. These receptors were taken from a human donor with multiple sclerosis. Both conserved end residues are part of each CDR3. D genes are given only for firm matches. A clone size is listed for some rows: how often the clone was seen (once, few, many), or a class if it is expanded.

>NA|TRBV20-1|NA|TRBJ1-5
CSASSRDQPQHF
TGCAGTGCATCAAGTCGGGATCAGCCCCAGCATTTT
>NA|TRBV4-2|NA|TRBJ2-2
CASSQDAEQGNTGELFF
TGTGCCAGCAGCCAAGATGCGGAGCAGGGTAACACCGGGGAGCTGTTTTTT
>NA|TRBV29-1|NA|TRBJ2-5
CSVVGGGKIETQYF
TGCAGCGTTGTGGGAGGAGGCAAAATTGAGACCCAGTACTTC
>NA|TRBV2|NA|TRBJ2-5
CASRSARGRETQYF
TGTGCCAGCAGATCGGCAAGGGGGAGGGAGACCCAGTACTTC
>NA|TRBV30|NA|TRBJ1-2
CAWSMDKANYGYTF
TGTGCCTGGAGTATGGACAAAGCGAACTATGGCTACACCTTC
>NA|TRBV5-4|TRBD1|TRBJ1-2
CASSQGQGAYGYTF
TGTGCCAGCAGTCAAGGACAGGGGGCCTATGGCTACACCTTC
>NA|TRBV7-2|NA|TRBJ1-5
CASSLHRPQRGQPQHF
TGTGCCAGCAGCCTCCACCGGCCGCAGCGGGGTCAGCCCCAGCATTTT
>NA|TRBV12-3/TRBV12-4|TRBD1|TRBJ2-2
CASRKGQYTGELFF
TGTGCCAGCAGGAAGGGACAGTACACCGGGGAGCTGTTTTTT
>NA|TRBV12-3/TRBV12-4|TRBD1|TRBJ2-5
CASRPDRFKETQYF
TGTGCCAGCAGACCGGACAGGTTTAAGGAGACCCAGTACTTC
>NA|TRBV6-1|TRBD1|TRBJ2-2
CASRSSSGTGRTGELFF
TGTGCCAGCAGGAGTTCTAGTGGGACAGGGAGGACCGGGGAGCTGTTTTTT
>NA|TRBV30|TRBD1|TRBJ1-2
CAWSGTGHGYTF
TGTGCCTGGAGTGGGACAGGGCATGGCTACACCTTC
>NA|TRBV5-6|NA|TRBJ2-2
CASSLLTGPGTGELFF
TGTGCCAGCAGCTTACTGACAGGCCCGGGCACCGGGGAGCTGTTTTTT
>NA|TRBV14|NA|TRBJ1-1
CASSPIRMNTEAFF
TGTGCCAGCAGTCCCATCCGGATGAACACTGAAGCTTTCTTT
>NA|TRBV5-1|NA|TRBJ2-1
CASGPRGYNEQFF
TGCGCCAGCGGCCCCCGGGGGTACAATGAGCAGTTCTTC
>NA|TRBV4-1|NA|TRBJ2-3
CASSQDIGARTSTDTQYF
TGCGCCAGCAGCCAAGATATAGGAGCGCGAACTAGCACAGATACGCAGTATTTT
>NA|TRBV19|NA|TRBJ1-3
CATRGQAGSGNTIYF
TGTGCCACCCGGGGCCAGGCTGGATCTGGAAACACCATATATTTT
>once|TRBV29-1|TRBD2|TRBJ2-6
CSVEVAGDGANVLTF
TGCAGCGTTGAAGTAGCGGGAGATGGGGCCAACGTCCTGACTTTC
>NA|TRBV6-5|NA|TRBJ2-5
CASRASGEETQYF
TGTGCCAGCAGAGCCTCAGGGGAAGAGACCCAGTACTTC
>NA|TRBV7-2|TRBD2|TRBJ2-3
CASSSGVAGGLGTDTQYF
TGTGCCAGCAGCTCAGGGGTAGCGGGGGGCCTCGGCACAGATACGCAGTATTTT
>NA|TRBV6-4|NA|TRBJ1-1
CASSESAALNTEAFF
TGTGCCAGCAGTGAATCGGCAGCACTGAACACTGAAGCTTTCTTT
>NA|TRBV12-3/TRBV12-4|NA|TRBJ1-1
CASSLGLGAEAFF
TGTGCCAGCAGTTTAGGGTTAGGGGCTGAAGCTTTCTTT
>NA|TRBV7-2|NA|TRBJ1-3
CASSLGTVGNTIYF
TGTGCCAGCAGCTTAGGGACGGTTGGAAACACCATATATTTT
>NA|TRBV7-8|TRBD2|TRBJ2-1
CASSTRLAGGGEQFF
TGTGCCAGCAGCACTCGACTAGCGGGGGGTGGTGAGCAGTTCTTC
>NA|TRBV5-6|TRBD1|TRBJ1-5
CASSQDREGNQPQHF
TGTGCCAGCAGCCAGGACAGGGAGGGGAATCAGCCCCAGCATTTT